This entry describes one T cell receptor (beta chain). Its target is unknown. These data belong to a study of cytomegalovirus exposure and HLA in healthy donors. Whole-study findings and limits: Reported results showed that the classifier diagnosed cytomegalovirus status with high specificity and sensitivity. An analysis that came later showed most CMV-associated TCR beta chains appearing HLA-restricted.

The length of the CDR3 is 12 residues. The V gene's germline CDR1 is MGHDK and CDR2 SYGVNS. V was shortened by 5 bases and J by 6 bases, with 7 bases between the two germline ends. Amplification used 60 Vbeta primers and 13 Jbeta primers. Per the authors' pipeline: There were about 80 million unique TCR beta chains by a later count, and approximately 10 million of them were shared. Some clones are missing from TCRdb's copy, which holds only in-frame ones; the method was immunoSEQ multiplex PCR. The DNA gave D and trimming, while V, J and clone size come from that table. The table includes over 80,000 clones, roughly 79% detected once.

The rearrangement links TRBV25-1 to TRBJ2-2, with D tentatively TRBD1 (6 bases). Sequencing used PBMCs. The TCR originated in a female donor in good health and CMV-seropositive. This chain's CDR3 is CASSKGAGELFF. CDR3 coding DNA: TGTGCCAGCAGTAAGGGGGCCGGGGAGCTGTTTTTT.